This T cell receptor (beta chain) appears in the sequencing data of a study of T cell responses to AZD1222 COVID-19 vaccine. Notes on the study in general: Donors in the cohort were predominantly white British and more often female, and clonal diversity was possibly underestimated. At baseline, seropositivity was found in only five or six AZD1222 recipients. Repertoires were obtained solely post-peak T cell response. In the spike-specific TCR repertoire, nearly half reportedly target unmutated variant regions.

TCRdb keeps only in-frame clones here, not all; method: immunoSEQ multiplex PCR. The table has roughly 67,000 clones, around nine tenths seen once. In the case of this clone: What it recognizes is unknown.

The CDR3 runs 13 residues. V gave up 5 bases and J gave up 7 bases, with 12 bases separating them. Germline V gene data show CDR1 as SGHVS and CDR2 as FNYEAQ. The rearrangement uses TRBV7-6 and TRBJ2-1, with D maybe TRBD2 (6 bases). The receptor was isolated from an adult in good health. The sequences come from peripheral blood, collected on day 0 of AZD1222 vaccination. This chain's CDR3 is CASSPVAVNEQFF. DNA of the CDR3: TGTGCCAGCAGCCCGGTAGCGGTTAATGAGCAGTTCTTC.